The source of this TCR beta chain is a study of shared clonotypes between healthy human individuals (dated by TCRdb to the early 2020s). Background on the whole study: Two women and three men aged 18 to 49 years were included in the cohort. For each donor, CD4 naive and CD4 memory were each run on three plates, CD8 naive on two plates, and CD8 memory on one plate. Blood TCR repertoires of roughly 5 healthy adults were deeply sequenced to estimate repertoire size and the extent of clonotype sharing between individuals. Different laboratories and diverse techniques were used to prepare libraries and sequence TCR repertoires, to increase sequencing depth and limit assay-specific biases. Between about 0.9 and 8.9 billion PBMCs per donor were obtained by leukapheresis.

The count of this clone is one. No antigen is known for it. No base quality information exists; no much larger clone differs at one position. CD8 naive samples were CD45RO-negative cells positively selected for CCR7, giving a CD45RA+CCR7+ population that excluded TemRA cells. The donors were healthy, HIV-negative adults who had no recently reported acute infections or vaccinations. All donors were Caucasian adults living in Nashville, Tennessee, USA. Blood was obtained by leukapheresis, after which PBMCs were separated by Ficoll-Histopaque density gradient centrifugation and cryopreserved in liquid nitrogen vapor phase. Analytical flow cytometry was used to check the purity and quantity of every magnetically sorted T cell population. Genomic DNA was isolated from each sorted fraction and quantified by UV absorbance on a Nanodrop 2000c. The investigation overall reported the following: The small number of donors limited the genetic and exposure-history diversity represented. Pairwise subsampling indicated that sequencing depth was expected to affect the degree of clonotype sharing among donors. Sampling was limited to blood, and TCR repertoires in tissue likely differ from TCR repertoires in blood. Larger estimated clonotype richness was generally found for naive subsets than for memory subsets. Sharing across several donors was observed for around 4.8% of naive CD4, 3% to 3.5% of naive CD8, about 2.3% of memory CD4, and roughly 0.4% of memory CD8 clonotypes. Rarefaction of sorted-subset datasets indicated incomplete sequencing despite the large sequencing depth. Clonotypes shared by all four sorted-subset donors showed higher generation probabilities than non-shared clonotypes.

CDR1 and CDR2 were assigned from the germline V gene (reference sequence) as SEHNR and FQNEAQ. From cysteine to phenylalanine, the CDR3 is 13 amino acids long. Just the 39-base CDR3 DNA is kept, in frame starting at base 1. V was cut back by 5 bases and J by 5 bases, leaving a gap of 12 bases between them. Using the deep immunoSEQ assay, TCR CDR3 regions were amplified from genomic DNA by multiplex PCR. Extracted genomic DNA from each cell subset was distributed evenly across all wells of several immunoSEQ 96-well plates, and each plate was treated as a replicate. For sorted subsets, each replicate PCR was loaded with 150 to 250 ng genomic DNA, equivalent to approximately 33,000 T cell genomes. The purified libraries were quantified using a Qubit 3.0 fluorometer, sized with a Bioanalyzer 2100, and then quantified again using the KAPA Library Quantification kit. Every immunoSEQ 96-well plate was sequenced on a separate single-read 150-cycle Illumina NextSeq 550 flow cell. The study's processing was this. Because the immunoSEQ output held only junctional sequences and lacked quality scores, the filtering could not match the filtering applied to full-length reads. To assign V/J genes and CDR3, sequences were annotated against IMGT germline references using PyIR, a Python wrapper for IgBLAST v1.9. Reads were removed for weak V/J assignments (E-value above 1e-6), missing CDR3, stop codons, out-of-frame junctions, or ambiguous translated residues. V3J clonotypes were defined by identical inferred V gene, J gene, and CDR3 amino acid sequence. To compute the percentage overlap between repertoires, the number of shared unique clonotypes was divided by the size of the smaller repertoire. RTK rarefaction, the Chao1 estimator, and Recon v2.1 estimates of unobserved clonotypes were used to assess repertoire richness. Generation probabilities for all TCRbeta clonotypes obtained by the gDNA method from a handful of donors were computed using OLGA. TCRdb provides this immuneACCESS table in a form limited to in-frame rearrangements. Some clones are lacking; in checked studies, under half of them reflect an unresolved V gene, and why the rest are absent is not known. For V, J and clone size, that table is used; D and trimming come from the DNA. The sample table lists about 820,000 clones, 80% to 95% of them with a count of one. The ten largest make up 24% of the sample.

The source is a man aged 25 to 40 in good health. This sequence uses TRBV7-9 and TRBJ2-5, with an unclear D gene assignment. The sequencing input was naive CD8+ T cells sorted from blood. Sample cell subset or site, as interpreted from the label and publication: CD45RA+CCR7+. CDR3 loop: CASSPTQIETQYF. Read as DNA, the sequence is TGTGCCAGCAGCCCCACACAAATCGAGACCCAGTACTTC.